This T cell receptor (beta chain) was captured in a study of cytomegalovirus exposure and HLA in healthy donors. Findings and limits, study-wide: Being productive about 87% or about 30% of the time was typical of most TCR beta V segments in an earlier analysis. Cytomegalovirus association was assigned to about 150 TCR beta chains. As a later analysis revealed, most CMV-associated TCR beta chains appeared HLA-restricted.

The junction had 9 bases not matched to a gene; V was cut back by 4 bases and J by 4 bases. CDR1 and CDR2 (germline): SGHTA, FQGTGA. The CDR3 is 16 residues long. Researchers ran the PCR with 60 Vbeta and 13 Jbeta primers. Assay used: immunoSEQ multiplex PCR; TCRdb lists only in-frame clones, some missing. The repertoire holds about 150,000 clones, with approximately 60% as singletons. Notes on this clone: What it recognizes is unknown.

The sequenced sample was PBMCs. The clonotype originates from a woman aged 55-69 years in good health and CMV-seropositive. The rearrangement uses TRBV7-3 and TRBJ1-2; 10 bases line up with TRBD1. The CDR3 sequence is CASSSTGTGDLYGYTF. CDR3 coding DNA: TGTGCCAGCAGCTCGACCGGGACAGGGGACCTCTATGGCTACACCTTC.